The clone carrying this TCR beta chain has only one observation. Its antigen is not known. The PCR employed 60 Vbeta primers together with 13 Jbeta primers. The assay was immunoSEQ multiplex PCR, and TCRdb's table has in-frame clones only and misses some. The sample gives approximately 150,000 clones, around 68% of which show up once; more than 9% is in the top ten. This specimen comes from a study of cytomegalovirus exposure and HLA in healthy donors. These donors, healthy bone marrow donors, were studied. The CDR3 length is 16 residues. Germline lookup yields CDR1 SGHNT and CDR2 YENEEA. Trimming removed 5 bases from V and 3 bases from J, with 14 bases in between. The study, taken as a whole, reports: Several of the most significant clusters were apparently associated with common viral pathogens in a later analysis. V- and J-gene trimming of TCR beta was linked (in a later analysis) to a missense DCLRE1C variant. In an earlier analysis, in 587 donors, most V segments appeared productive either ~87% or ~30% of the time.

This clonotype was sampled from a man aged 25-45 years in good health and CMV-seropositive. Sequenced material: PBMCs. The rearrangement uses TRBV11-3 and TRBJ2-6, with a possible D match to TRBD1 (6 bases). The CDR3 sequence is CASSPRTGIGANVLTF. In DNA, the CDR3 is TGTGCCAGCAGCCCAAGAACAGGGATTGGGGCCAACGTCCTGACTTTC. The full variable domain, its missing parts supplied by reference TRBV11-3 and TRBJ2-6, is EAGVVQSPRYKIIEKKQPVAFWCNPISGHNTLYWYLQNLGQGPELLIRYENEEAVDDSQLPKDRFSAERLKGVDSTLKIQPAELGDSAVYLCASSPRTGIGANVLTFGAGSRLTVL.